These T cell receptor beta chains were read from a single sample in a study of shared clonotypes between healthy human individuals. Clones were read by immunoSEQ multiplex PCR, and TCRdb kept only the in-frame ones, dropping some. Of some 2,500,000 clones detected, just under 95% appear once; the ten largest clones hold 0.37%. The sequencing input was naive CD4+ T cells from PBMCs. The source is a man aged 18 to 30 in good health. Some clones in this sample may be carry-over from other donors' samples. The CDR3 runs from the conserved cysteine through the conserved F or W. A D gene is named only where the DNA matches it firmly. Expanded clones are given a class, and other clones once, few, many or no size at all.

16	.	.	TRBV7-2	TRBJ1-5	CASSLFARENNQPQHF	TGTGCCAGCAGCTTATTCGCCAGGGAGAACAATCAGCCCCAGCATTTT
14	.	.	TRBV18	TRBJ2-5	CASSPYREQETQYF	TGTGCCAGCTCACCGTATAGGGAACAAGAGACCCAGTACTTC
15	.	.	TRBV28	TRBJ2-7	CASSPNLYVAYEQYF	TGTGCCAGCAGTCCGAACCTCTATGTAGCCTACGAGCAGTACTTC
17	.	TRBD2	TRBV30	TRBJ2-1	CAWSAGAGAGAYNEQFF	TGTGCCTGGAGTGCTGGCGCTGGGGCGGGAGCCTACAATGAGCAGTTCTTC
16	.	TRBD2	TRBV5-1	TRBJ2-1	CASSWLAGSSYNEQFF	TGCGCCAGCAGCTGGTTAGCGGGAAGCTCCTACAATGAGCAGTTCTTC
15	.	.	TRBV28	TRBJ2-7	CASSFPWGPVYEQYF	TGTGCCAGCAGTTTCCCCTGGGGACCCGTCTACGAGCAGTACTTC
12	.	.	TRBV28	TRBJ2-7	CASWNPDNEQYF	TGTGCCAGCTGGAACCCCGATAACGAGCAGTACTTC
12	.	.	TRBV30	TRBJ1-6	CAWSLSGTPLHF	TGTGCCTGGAGTTTATCGGGCACACCCCTCCACTTT
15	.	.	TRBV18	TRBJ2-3	CASSPPGLLTDTQYF	TGTGCCAGCTCACCGCCGGGACTTTTAACAGATACGCAGTATTTT
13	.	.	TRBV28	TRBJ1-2	CASSTSIQFGYTF	TGTGCCAGCAGTACTTCTATACAGTTCGGCTACACCTTC
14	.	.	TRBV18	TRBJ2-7	CASSPLTNYYEQYF	TGTGCCAGCTCACCCCTCACCAATTACTACGAGCAGTACTTC
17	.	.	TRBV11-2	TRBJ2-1	CASSFIGNRLSYNEQFF	TGTGCCAGCAGCTTCATAGGAAACCGCCTTTCCTACAATGAGCAGTTCTTC
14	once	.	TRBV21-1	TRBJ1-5	CASRGDRGCQPQHF	TGTGCCAGCAGGGGGGACAGGGGTTGTCAGCCCCAGCATTTT
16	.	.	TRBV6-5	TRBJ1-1	CASSYDSGNPKTEAFF	TGTGCCAGCAGTTACGATTCAGGGAACCCCAAGACTGAAGCTTTCTTT
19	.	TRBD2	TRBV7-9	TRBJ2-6	CASSLGGTSGSTGANVLTF	TGTGCCAGCAGCTTAGGGGGGACTAGCGGGAGTACTGGGGCCAACGTCCTGACTTTC
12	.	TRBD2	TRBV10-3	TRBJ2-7	CAVGTSGGEQYF	TGTGCCGTCGGGACTAGCGGGGGCGAGCAGTACTTC
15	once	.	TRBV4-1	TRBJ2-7	CASSQDGGRGYEQYF	TGCGCCAGCAGCCAAGATGGGGGCAGGGGCTACGAGCAGTACTTC
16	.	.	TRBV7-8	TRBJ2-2	CASSPQTEENTGELFF	TGTGCCAGCAGCCCCCAGACAGAGGAAAACACCGGGGAGCTGTTTTTT
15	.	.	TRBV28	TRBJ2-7	CASRRTTGVRYEQYF	TGTGCCAGCAGGCGAACGACAGGAGTCAGGTACGAGCAGTACTTC
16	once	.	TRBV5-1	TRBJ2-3	CASSLLPNRGEDTQYF	TGCGCCAGCAGCTTGCTACCCAATAGGGGAGAAGATACGCAGTATTTT
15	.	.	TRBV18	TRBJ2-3	CASSPRNRTPDTQYF	TGTGCCAGCTCACCACGGAACCGGACCCCAGATACGCAGTATTTT
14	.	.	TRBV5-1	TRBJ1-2	CASSSSTANYGYTF	TGCGCCAGCAGCTCTTCGACAGCTAACTATGGCTACACCTTC
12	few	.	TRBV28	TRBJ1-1	CASSEGYTEAFF	TGTGCCAGCAGTGAGGGGTATACGGAAGCTTTCTTT
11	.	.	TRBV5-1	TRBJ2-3	CASSSSETQYF	TGCGCCAGCAGCTCGAGTGAAACGCAGTATTTT
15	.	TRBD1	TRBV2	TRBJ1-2	CASRTGQGSNYGYTF	TGTGCCAGCAGGACGGGACAGGGGAGTAACTATGGCTACACCTTC
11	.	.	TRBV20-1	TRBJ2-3	CSARRPDTQYF	TGCAGTGCTAGGCGCCCAGATACGCAGTATTTT
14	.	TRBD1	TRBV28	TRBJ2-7	CASSSPGQKYEQYF	TGTGCCAGCAGTTCCCCGGGACAGAAATACGAGCAGTACTTC